This is a list of T cell receptor beta chains from one sample in a study of response to subunit inactivated influenza vaccine. TCRdb passed the RT-PCR reads through MiXCR, listing each CDR3 protein once. In the table there are approximately 500,000 distinct CDR3 sequences, under 30% of which are singletons. In addition, the sample was reused for a study of T cells expressing NK-cell markers.

The material sequenced was CD4+ T cells sorted from PBMCs, taken 12 days after vaccination. These receptors were obtained from a man in his fifties or sixties who received an inactivated influenza vaccine. CDR3s include the opening cysteine and the closing phenylalanine or tryptophan. Fields, in order: clone size, V gene, D gene, J gene, CDR3 protein, CDR3 DNA. D genes are given only for firm matches. Some rows have no size entry. The others give once, few or many, or a class for an expanded clone.

>NA|TRBV6-5|TRBD1|TRBJ2-1
CASSTPLRQGYNEQFF
TGTGCCAGCAGTACTCCCCTAAGACAGGGGTACAATGAGCAGTTCTTC
>few|TRBV20-1|TRBD2|TRBJ2-3
CSATSGTPDTQYF
TGCAGTGCAACTAGCGGGACCCCAGATACGCAGTATTTT
>few|TRBV4-2|NA|TRBJ2-2
CASSQELASGGTGELFF
TGTGCCAGCAGCCAAGAGTTGGCTAGTGGGGGCACCGGGGAGCTGTTTTTT
>few|TRBV3-1|NA|TRBJ1-2
CASSQQRSGYTF
TGTGCCAGCAGCCAGCAACGTTCGGGCTACACCTTC
>NA|TRBV11-2|NA|TRBJ2-7
CASSLGGWEMATAYEQYF
TGTGCCAGCAGCTTAGGAGGATGGGAGATGGCCACGGCCTACGAGCAGTACTTC
>NA|TRBV7-2|TRBD2|TRBJ2-2
CASTQSSGRATGELFF
TGTGCCAGCACCCAGTCCAGCGGGAGGGCCACCGGGGAGCTGTTTTTT
>few|TRBV20-1|NA|TRBJ2-2
CSASYLPTGELFF
TGCAGTGCTAGTTACTTACCGACCGGGGAGCTGTTTTTT
>many|TRBV24-1|NA|TRBJ2-1
CATSDLGRGHYNEQFF
TGTGCCACCAGTGATTTGGGACGGGGACACTACAATGAGCAGTTCTTC
>NA|TRBV6-2/TRBV6-3|NA|TRBJ2-1
CASMNYLREQFF
TGTGCCAGCATGAATTACCTGAGGGAGCAGTTCTTC
>few|TRBV6-2/TRBV6-3|TRBD2|TRBJ2-3
CASSWKSGGADTQYF
TGTGCCAGCAGTTGGAAAAGCGGGGGCGCAGATACGCAGTATTTT
>few|TRBV11-2|TRBD1|TRBJ1-3
CASSLDGWDRESSGNTIYF
TGTGCCAGCAGCTTAGATGGCTGGGACAGAGAGAGCTCTGGAAACACCATATATTTT
>few|TRBV28|NA|TRBJ1-2
CASSLMGTPPGYTF
TGTGCCAGCAGTTTAATGGGCACCCCTCCCGGCTACACCTTC
>few|TRBV5-5|TRBD1|TRBJ2-2
CASSLDTGANTGELFF
TGTGCCAGCAGCTTGGATACAGGGGCGAATACCGGGGAGCTGTTTTTT
>few|TRBV20-1|NA|TRBJ1-2
CSAPSENYGYTF
TGCAGTGCCCCGTCAGAGAACTATGGCTACACCTTC
>NA|TRBV3-1|NA|TRBJ2-3
CASSQDNEQGNTDTQYF
TGTGCCAGCAGCCAAGATAATGAGCAGGGAAACACAGATACGCAGTATTTT
>few|TRBV29-1|NA|TRBJ1-2
CSVGQTFLYGYTF
TGCAGCGTTGGCCAAACCTTTCTATATGGCTACACCTTC
>NA|TRBV11-2|TRBD1|TRBJ2-3
CASSIRQGSDTQYF
TGTGCCAGCAGCATCAGACAGGGGTCAGATACGCAGTATTTT
>NA|TRBV18|NA|TRBJ2-1
CASSPPHAFEQFF
TGTGCCAGCTCACCACCACACGCATTTGAGCAGTTCTTC
>few|TRBV11-3|NA|TRBJ2-7
CASSPGTANSYEQYF
TGTGCCAGCAGCCCGGGGACGGCCAACTCCTACGAGCAGTACTTC
>NA|TRBV6-1|NA|TRBJ1-2
CASKRVFGGYTF
TGTGCCAGCAAGCGGGTCTTCGGCGGCTACACCTTC
>NA|TRBV5-1|NA|TRBJ2-6
CASGTTGANVLTF
TGCGCCAGCGGCACCACTGGGGCCAACGTCCTGACTTTC
>NA|TRBV6-2/TRBV6-3|NA|TRBJ2-1
CASSYAVCNEQFF
TGTGCCAGCAGTTACGCAGTTTGCAATGAGCAGTTCTTC
>few|TRBV29-1|NA|TRBJ2-1
CSVEDWGRSYNEQFF
TGCAGCGTTGAAGATTGGGGACGCTCCTACAATGAGCAGTTCTTC
>NA|TRBV3-1|NA|TRBJ1-4
CASSYSAQVANEKPFF
TGTGCCAGCAGCTACTCGGCCCAGGTCGCTAATGAAAAACCGTTTTTT
>NA|TRBV5-1|NA|TRBJ2-3
CASSLGGRNTDTQYF
TGCGCCAGCAGCTTGGGGGGCCGAAACACAGATACGCAGTATTTT